Below, 12 T cell receptor beta chains from the same sample are listed, as sequenced in a study of shared clonotypes between healthy human individuals. The repertoire was sequenced with immunoSEQ multiplex PCR; TCRdb's copy has only in-frame clones and lacks some. This table has approximately 480,000 clones, 75% to 80% appearing once. What was sequenced was PBMCs. The source of these receptors is a middle-aged woman in good health. Some clones in this sample may be carry-over from other donors' samples.

The gene calls are TRBV9 and TRBJ2-7; D tentatively fits TRBD1 or TRBD2 (5 bases each). This CDR3 spans 14 amino acids. Trimming left V 3 bases short and J 2 bases short, with 12 bases between. Germline V gene data show CDR1 as SGDLS and CDR2 as YYNGEE. The CDR3 bases are TGTGCCAGCAGCGCGCCGGGACGCACCTACGAGCAGTACTTC. It codes for CASSAPGRTYEQYF.

This sequence joins TRBV28 and TRBJ1-2; perhaps TRBD1 as D (5 bases). The CDR3 consists of 13 residues. Per the germline V gene, CDR1 is MDHEN and CDR2 is SYDVKM. V dropped 7 bases and J dropped 7 bases, with 16 bases sitting between them. CDR3 sequence (DNA): TGTGCCAGCATGGTCGGAGGGGCACGTGGCTACACCTTC. Its translation: CASMVGGARGYTF.

Concerning this clone itself: The sample has other DNA sequences that encode this CDR3 too. This chain joins TRBV5-1 and TRBJ2-2; D remains unclear. The CDR3 runs to 14 residues. From germline, CDR1 is SGHRS and CDR2 YFSETQ. V lost 0 bases, J lost 4 bases, and 7 bases lay in between. The chain's CDR3 is CASSLVWGTGELFF. The CDR3 DNA sequence: TGCGCCAGCAGCTTGGTGTGGGGCACCGGGGAGCTGTTTTTT.

The chain uses TRBV28 and TRBJ1-5, with D unresolved. Trimming pared 5 bases from V and 0 bases from J, leaving 8 bases between. The germline V gene encodes CDR1 MDHEN and CDR2 SYDVKM. The CDR3 is 14 amino acids. The CDR3 loop is CASSPFASNQPQHF. For the CDR3, the DNA is TGTGCCAGCAGTCCCTTCGCTAGCAATCAGCCCCAGCATTTT.

The chain is built from TRBV10-1 and TRBJ1-5, with a tentative D call TRBD1 (5 bases). The CDR3 runs to 14 residues. Trimming shortened V by 0 bases and J by 9 bases, and 12 bases separated the two germline ends. The germline V gene encodes CDR1 WNHNN and CDR2 SYGVQD (reference sequence). CDR3 nucleotide sequence: TGCGCCAGCAGTGAGTCACAGTACGGGGGGCCCCAGCATTTT. Translated, it gives CASSESQYGGPQHF.

The chain has TRBV28 and TRBJ1-2; the match to TRBD1 covers 9 bases. This CDR3 has 14 amino acids. The ends lost 9 bases at V and 4 bases at J; junction bases unmatched: 9. From germline, CDR1 is MDHEN and CDR2 SYDVKM. The CDR3 DNA reads as TGTGCCAGTAATTCGGGGGGACAGGGCTATGGCTACACCTTC. It is translated as CASNSGGQGYGYTF.

This sequence joins TRBV28 and TRBJ2-7; the match to TRBD2 covers 15 bases. Losses at the gene ends were 6 bases for V and 5 bases for J; bases not matched to a gene: 11. Germline assignment: CDR1 MDHEN and CDR2 SYDVKM. The CDR3 extends over 17 amino acids. CDR3 sequence reads: CASRPHGLAGGPDEQYF. CDR3 nucleotide sequence: TGTGCCAGCAGACCTCACGGACTAGCGGGAGGGCCAGACGAGCAGTACTTC.

The chain employs TRBV6-1 and TRBJ2-1; D might be TRBD1 (5 bases). CDR1 and CDR2 (germline): MNHNS, SASEGT. Between the trimmed V and J ends, which lost 1 base and 5 bases, there was a span of 12 bases. This CDR3 is built from 15 residues. The CDR3 region has the DNA TGTGCCAGCAGTGAAGTGATGACAGACGACAATGAGCAGTTCTTC. This codes for CASSEVMTDDNEQFF.

This clone was observed many times. The chain joins TRBV2 to TRBJ2-1; 9 nucleotides line up with TRBD2. CDR3 length equals 11 residues. V lost 7 bases to trimming and J lost 12 bases; unmatched junction nucleotides: 4. Germline V gene sequence: CDR1 SNHLY, CDR2 FYNNEI. CDR3 loop: CASMGGRAQFF. The CDR3 nucleotides read TGTGCCAGCATGGGCGGGAGGGCGCAGTTCTTC.

The chain links TRBV4-2 to TRBJ2-7, with 10 bases lining up with TRBD2. Germline trimming cut 2 bases from V and 6 bases from J; bases unmatched to any gene: 19. There are 19 residues in the CDR3. Germline assignment: CDR1 LGHNA and CDR2 YNFKEQ. The CDR3 sequence: CASSQPPIPSSGSFSEQYF. Written as DNA, the CDR3 is TGTGCCAGCAGCCAACCCCCCATTCCCTCTAGCGGGAGTTTCAGCGAGCAGTACTTC.

V usage is TRBV15 and J usage is TRBJ2-1; D tentatively fits TRBD1 or TRBD2 (5 bases each). The V gene lost 1 base and the J gene lost 1 base, with 11 bases spanning the gap. The length of the CDR3 is 16 residues. CDR1 LNHNV and CDR2 YYDKDF come from the germline V gene (reference sequence). CDR3 amino acids: CATSRGTWGSYNEQFF. For the CDR3, the DNA is TGTGCCACCAGCAGAGGGACATGGGGGTCCTACAATGAGCAGTTCTTC.

The chain uses TRBV6-5 and TRBJ2-7; TRBD1 aligns across 8 bases. In germline, CDR1 is MNHEY, CDR2 SVGAGI. Trimming at V came to 0 bases and at J to 3 bases, leaving 1 base not matched to a gene. The CDR3 has 14 residues. CDR3 nucleotides: TGTGCCAGCAGTTACTCGGACAGGGTCTACGAGCAGTACTTC. Protein sequence: CASSYSDRVYEQYF.